There are a few counts of the clone carrying this T cell receptor (beta chain). CDR1 and CDR2 from the germline V gene are ENHRY and SYGVKD. The CDR3 runs 12 residues. The ends were cut back, 4 bases at V and 1 base at J, with 5 bases in the middle. The source of the sample is a study of molecular identifiers for immune sequencing clone quantification. TCRdb re-called the PCR reads through MiXCR, storing one row per CDR3 protein. The sample includes some 580,000 distinct CDR3 sequences, about 25% of them seen just once. Sequenced material: naive CD8+ T cells from blood, with Jurkat cell RNA spiked in. The subset here: FACS-sorted CD8+CD4-CCR7+CD45RA+ naive T cells. The V call is TRBV10-3, the J call TRBJ2-7, with D perhaps matching TRBD2 (5 bases). This receptor was identified in a human donor in good health. Some libraries in this study had Jurkat cell RNA spiked in. The CDR3 sequence is CAISAGSYEQYF. DNA of the CDR3: TGTGCCATCAGTGCGGGGTCCTACGAGCAGTACTTC.